This TCR beta chain originates from a study of identical twins. Addition of a universal primer site occurred through template switching, and cDNA carried unique molecular identifiers. From the 5' RACE reads, TCRdb called clonotypes with MiXCR, one entry per CDR3 protein. The sample includes hundreds of thousands of distinct CDR3 sequences, 15% to 20% of them seen just once. This clonotype was observed a few times. Its antigen is unidentified. The V gene's germline CDR1 is KGHSH and CDR2 LQKENI. V was clipped by 2 bases and J by 7 bases, with 5 bases between them. This CDR3 is 12 amino acids long. The study, taken as a whole, reports: Within beta out-of-frame sequences, the excess sharing observed between twins was weaker.

These data were likewise used in another study, on T cells expressing NK-cell markers. As that report states: The authors sequenced eight donors, of whom seven were HCMV-seropositive and one was seronegative.

The chain recombines TRBV18 with TRBJ2-2; D gene uncertain. The specimen was PBMCs. The sequence was collected from a woman between 18 and 29 years old in good health. DNA for the CDR3: TGTGCCAGCTCACCATCGAGCGGGGAGCTGTTTTTT. Its protein is CASSPSSGELFF.